The present entry profiles one TCR beta chain with its context. This sample stems from a study of blood T cell repertoires in COVID-19. This CDR3 spans 12 amino acids. Trimming took 3 bases from V and 5 from J, leaving 7 bases between them. The protocol was immunoSEQ multiplex PCR, while the TCRdb copy is restricted to in-frame clones and leaves out a portion. Of 100,000 to 150,000 clones in the sample, roughly 80% were seen once. The specimen was peripheral blood. The chain carries TRBV12-3 or TRBV12-4 and TRBJ2-5, with a tentative D call TRBD2 (5 bases). The sequence was obtained from a human donor in a cohort sampled during active COVID-19. The CDR3 region is CASSFGVETQYF. Here the CDR3 DNA reads TGTGCCAGCAGTTTCGGGGTTGAGACCCAGTACTTC.